This entry lists 23 T cell receptor beta chains sequenced from one sample in a study of blood T cell repertoires in COVID-19. Clones were sequenced by immunoSEQ multiplex PCR, and TCRdb holds only the in-frame ones, with some missing. The table lists about 410,000 clones, approximately 89% of them singletons. Sequencing was done on a sample of peripheral blood. These receptors were collected from a woman in her 40s with COVID-19, enrolled during active disease.

This rearrangement joins TRBV19 to TRBJ1-1; 8 bases agree with TRBD1. Germline trimming cut 5 bases from V and 5 bases from J; bases unmatched to any gene: 7. Germline V gives CDR1 LNHDA, CDR2 SQIVND (reference sequence). This CDR3 spans 14 amino acids. The CDR3 DNA reads as TGTGCCAGTAGTTCAACAGGGGGGGATACTGAAGCTTTCTTT. Translation: CASSSTGGDTEAFF. The variable domain in full, completed from reference TRBV19 and TRBJ1-1, reads DGGITQSPKYLFRKEGQNVTLSCEQNLNHDAMYWYRQDPGQGLRLIYYSQIVNDFQKGDIAEGYSVSREKKESFPLTVTSAQKNPTAFYLCASSSTGGDTEAFFGQGTRLTVV.

A single count supports this clone. The genes are TRBV28 and TRBJ1-5; 7 bases fit TRBD1. There are 21 residues in the CDR3. Trimming cost V 5 bases and J 2 bases; bases outside gene matches: 24. Germline values: CDR1 MDHEN, CDR2 SYDVKM. CDR3 in amino acids: CASSPPGRRTGVIIRNQPQHF. The CDR3 DNA reads as TGTGCCAGCAGTCCCCCGGGGCGACGGACAGGAGTAATTATTCGCAATCAGCCCCAGCATTTT.

This clone appeared once. V is TRBV2 and J is TRBJ1-3, with TRBD1 identical over 7 bases. Germline assignment: CDR1 SNHLY and CDR2 FYNNEI. This CDR3 has 13 residues. With 7 bases clipped from V and 4 bases from J, the junction kept 4 bases outside the gene matches. CDR3: CASIRDSGNTIYF. CDR3 DNA sequence: TGTGCCAGCATCCGGGACAGCGGAAACACCATATATTTT.

This rearrangement joins TRBV4-2 to TRBJ1-5; the D is unclear. This CDR3 region has 15 residues. Per germline, CDR1 LGHNA and CDR2 YNFKEQ. V lost 3 bases to trimming and J lost 5 bases, with 14 bases between them. In nucleotides, the CDR3 is TGTGCCAGCAGCCATGCCAGGCGAAACGATCAGCCCCAGCATTTT. Its translation is CASSHARRNDQPQHF.

This chain uses TRBV27 with TRBJ1-6, with 7 bases identical to TRBD1. The CDR3 has 16 residues. Germline CDR1 reads MNHEY; CDR2 reads SMNVEV (reference sequence). The ends lost 4 bases at V and 8 bases at J; junction bases unmatched: 11. The CDR3 sequence is CASSSPLRGSDSPLHF. In DNA, the CDR3 is TGTGCCAGCAGTTCCCCACTCAGGGGGAGTGATTCACCCCTCCACTTT.

This chain connects TRBV9 to TRBJ1-3; tentatively, D is TRBD1 (5 bases). Germline-derived CDR1 and CDR2 are SGDLS and YYNGEE. The length of the CDR3 is 18 residues. The germline V and J ends were trimmed by 4 bases and 0 bases, with 20 bases remaining between them. The CDR3 bases are TGTGCCAGCAGCCCCTCCTTACGCGGCGACAGCTCTGGAAACACCATATATTTT. Translating gives CASSPSLRGDSSGNTIYF. Full variable domain (rest looked up from reference TRBV9 and TRBJ1-3): DSGVTQTPKHLITATGQRVTLRCSPRSGDLSVYWYQQSLDQGLQFLIQYYNGEERAKGNILERFSAQQFPDLHSELNLSSLELGDSALYFCASSPSLRGDSSGNTIYFGEGSWLTVV.

Details on this clone: Additional DNA sequences in this sample encode the identical CDR3. The gene calls are TRBV20-1 and TRBJ2-5; D is perhaps TRBD2 (6 bases). Germline V gene data show CDR1 as DFQATT and CDR2 as SNEGSKA (reference sequence). V was clipped by 3 bases and J by 5 bases, with 7 bases between them. The CDR3 spans 11 residues. The CDR3 is CSARGGETQYF. DNA for the CDR3: TGCAGTGCTAGGGGGGGTGAGACCCAGTACTTC.

The V call is TRBV27, the J call TRBJ2-7; TRBD1 aligns across 7 bases. Germline assignment: CDR1 MNHEY and CDR2 SMNVEV (reference sequence). V shed 5 bases and J 2 bases; nucleotides not matched to a gene: 9. This CDR3 has 15 amino acids. The CDR3 reads CASSLGDDRAYEQYF. CDR3 nucleotide sequence: TGTGCCAGCAGTCTAGGGGACGACAGGGCCTACGAGCAGTACTTC.

V gene TRBV2 combines with J gene TRBJ2-2, with a possible D match to TRBD2 (5 bases). Germline assignment: CDR1 SNHLY and CDR2 FYNNEI. The CDR3 covers 13 residues. Trimming pared 5 bases from V and 6 bases from J, leaving 10 bases between. CDR3 region: CASSQERAGELFF. The CDR3 DNA reads as TGTGCCAGCAGTCAAGAGAGGGCCGGGGAGCTGTTTTTT. The whole variable domain, filled in from reference TRBV2 and TRBJ2-2, reads EPEVTQTPSHQVTQMGQEVILRCVPISNHLYFYWYRQILGQKVEFLVSFYNNEISEKSEIFDDQFSVERPDGSNFTLKIRSTKLEDSAMYFCASSQERAGELFFGEGSRLTVL.

This clone was observed once. The CDR3 loop reads CASSKTGGGTNTGELFF. The CDR3 bases are TGTGCCAGCAGCAAAACGGGTGGGGGCACGAACACCGGGGAGCTGTTTTTT. The V call is TRBV21-1, the J call TRBJ2-2; no check of the table's D call, TRBD1, against the DNA was made. TRBV21-1 is reported as a pseudogene. The CDR3 spans 17 residues.

This chain joins TRBV5-3 and TRBJ1-6, with D unclear. Being an ORF, TRBV5-3 has a function that is uncertain. V was clipped by 0 bases and J by 9 bases, with 16 bases between them. The CDR3 runs 16 residues. Written as DNA, the CDR3 is TGTGCCAGAAGCTTGGGCGGGCAGAGAGGACGTTCACCCCTCCACTTT. This sequence encodes CARSLGGQRGRSPLHF.

This chain uses TRBV5-1 with TRBJ1-4, with 7 bases identical to TRBD1. V lost 0 bases and J lost 7; bases outside the gene matches: 9. The CDR3 length is 16 residues. The germline gives CDR1 SGHRS, CDR2 YFSETQ. CDR3 region: CASSLGAQGSREKLFF. The CDR3 region has the DNA TGCGCCAGCAGCTTGGGGGCACAGGGGTCCCGTGAAAAACTGTTTTTT.

This clone appeared a single time. The chain recombines TRBV9 with TRBJ1-2; D is unresolved. The CDR3 extends over 14 amino acids. Looked up from germline, CDR1 is SGDLS and CDR2 is YYNGEE. V lost 0 bases and J 2 bases, leaving 8 bases between the germline ends. The CDR3 spells CASSVVGVNYGYTF. In DNA form, the CDR3 reads TGTGCCAGCAGCGTAGTGGGAGTGAACTATGGCTACACCTTC.

The chain couples TRBV6-1 to TRBJ1-1; no firm D call. The CDR3 is 13 amino acids. CDR1 MNHNS and CDR2 SASEGT come from the germline V gene. The V end was cut by 1 base, the J end by 3 bases, with 6 bases between. The CDR3 here is CASSEVRDTEAFF. CDR3 in DNA: TGTGCCAGCAGTGAAGTGAGGGACACTGAAGCTTTCTTT.

The chain has TRBV5-1 and TRBJ1-6; D unresolved. The V and J ends lost 0 bases and 10 bases respectively, with 17 bases between them. The CDR3 is 16 amino acids. Germline CDR1 is SGHRS and CDR2 is YFSETQ. For the CDR3, the DNA is TGCGCCAGCAGCTTGGTTCGAGAGGGAGTAGACTCACCCCTCCACTTT. This gives the protein CASSLVREGVDSPLHF.

The chain recombines TRBV19 with TRBJ2-2; 10 bases fit TRBD1. Germline V CDR1 and CDR2: LNHDA, SQIVND (reference sequence). The ends lost 11 bases at V and 4 bases at J; junction bases unmatched: 16. CDR3 length equals 17 residues. CDR3 in DNA: TGTGCCTCAATGGAGGGACAGGGGAGATTTAGCACCGGGGAGCTGTTTTTT. This codes for CASMEGQGRFSTGELFF. Variable domain in full (rest from reference TRBV19 and TRBJ2-2): DGGITQSPKYLFRKEGQNVTLSCEQNLNHDAMYWYRQDPGQGLRLIYYSQIVNDFQKGDIAEGYSVSREKKESFPLTVTSAQKNPTAFYLCASMEGQGRFSTGELFFGEGSRLTVL.

The chain uses TRBV3-1 (or the pseudogene TRBV3-2) and TRBJ2-1; D possibly corresponds to TRBD1 (5 bases). Per the germline V gene, CDR1 is LGHDT and CDR2 is YNNKEL (reference sequence). V shed 4 bases and J shed 8 bases, with 21 bases lying between them. The CDR3 length is 16 residues. The CDR3 DNA is TGTGCCAGCAGCCTCACAGGAGTAGCAGTTAGAGATGAGCAGTTCTTC. It translates to CASSLTGVAVRDEQFF.

This rearrangement joins TRBV30 to TRBJ1-1; possible D gene TRBD1, 5 bases. The ends were cut back, 5 bases at V and 4 bases at J, with 20 bases in the middle. This CDR3 comprises 15 residues. Per the germline V gene, CDR1 is GTSNPN and CDR2 is SVGIG (reference sequence). The CDR3 reads CAWVQGSGGGTEAFF. The CDR3 DNA reads TGTGCCTGGGTTCAGGGTAGCGGCGGGGGCACTGAAGCTTTCTTT. Complete variable domain (other parts from reference TRBV30 and TRBJ1-1): SQTIHQWPATLVQPVGSPLSLECTVEGTSNPNLYWYRQAAGRGLQLLFYSVGIGQISSEVPQNLSASRPQDRQFILSSKKLLLSDSGFYLCAWVQGSGGGTEAFFGQGTRLTVV.

The sample holds a few counts of this clone. The chain carries TRBV2 and TRBJ1-2, with D perhaps matching TRBD1 (6 bases). V lost 7 bases and J lost 1, with 10 bases in between. This CDR3 spans 13 amino acids. Germline assignment: CDR1 SNHLY and CDR2 FYNNEI. The CDR3 here is CASIRDNNYGYTF. DNA of the CDR3: TGTGCCAGCATCCGGGACAATAACTATGGCTACACCTTC.

In DNA, the CDR3 is TGTGCCAGCAGCCAAGATACGCGGGGGTCTCAGCCCCAGCATTTT. Translation: CASSQDTRGSQPQHF. V gene TRBV4-2 combines with J gene TRBJ1-5, with a tentative D call TRBD1 (5 bases). Per the germline V gene, CDR1 is LGHNA and CDR2 is YNFKEQ. The CDR3 runs to 15 residues. Trimming removed 0 bases at V and 6 bases at J, with 12 bases between.

Concerning this clone: Its ends do not fully match the called genes, so a read error is possible. V gene TRBV28 combines with J gene TRBJ2-7; 8 bases fit TRBD2. This CDR3 is built from 12 residues. The germline V gene has CDR1 MDHEN and CDR2 SYDVKM. The CDR3 loop is CASSPPGTRLVF. As DNA, the CDR3 is TGTGCCAGCAGTCCCCCCGGGACTAGGCTCGTCTTC. The entire variable domain, with the rest obtained from reference TRBV28 and TRBJ2-7, is as follows: DVKVTQSSRYLVKRTGEKVFLECVQDMDHENMFWYRQDPGLGLRLIYFSYDVKMKEKGDIPEGYSVSREKKERFSLILESASTNQTSMYLCASSPPGTRLVFGPGTRLTVT.

CDR3 in DNA: TGTGCCAGCAGTCGCGTAGGACACCTGAACACTGAAGCTTTCTTT. Translating gives CASSRVGHLNTEAFF. V is TRBV7-9 and J is TRBJ1-1, with D maybe TRBD1 (5 bases). V gave up 6 bases and J gave up 0 bases, with 14 bases separating them. This CDR3 has 15 residues. The germline gives CDR1 SEHNR, CDR2 FQNEAQ (reference sequence). Looking up the rest from reference TRBV7-9 and TRBJ1-1 gives the full variable domain: DTGVSQNPRHKITKRGQNVTFRCDPISEHNRLYWYRQTLGQGPEFLTYFQNEAQLEKSRLLSDRFSAERPKGSFSTLEIQRTEQGDSAMYLCASSRVGHLNTEAFFGQGTRLTVV.

The V gene is TRBV28, the J gene TRBJ2-1; TRBD1 might be the D (6 bases). Germline V gene lookup returns CDR1 MDHEN and CDR2 SYDVKM. The CDR3 covers 13 residues. V gave up 7 bases and J gave up 5 bases, with 12 bases separating them. CDR3 sequence reads: CASTMDRDNEQFF. The CDR3 DNA reads as TGTGCCAGCACTATGGACAGAGACAATGAGCAGTTCTTC.